This entry concerns a single T cell receptor beta chain. Random hexamers served to reverse transcribe roughly 0.5 to 1 ug RNA. Via MiXCR, TCRdb re-called the immunoSEQ multiplex PCR reads, giving one row per CDR3 protein. The sample has 110,000 to 150,000 distinct CDR3 sequences, approximately 95% seen once; the top ten hold about 0.08%. This sample was included in a study of CD8 T cells in Susac syndrome. Germline CDR1 is SGHDN and CDR2 is FVKESK. The CDR3 is made up of 17 amino acids. Trimming removed 4 bases from V and 4 bases from J; junction bases left unmatched: 13. This chain links TRBV14 with TRBJ2-3; 8 bases map to TRBD2. This receptor was obtained from a human donor with Susac syndrome. The specimen was CD4+ T cells from PBMCs. The CDR3, as DNA: TGTGCCAGCAGCCCTTTTCAGGGCGGGGGGACATCAGATACGCAGTATTTT. This sequence encodes CASSPFQGGGTSDTQYF.